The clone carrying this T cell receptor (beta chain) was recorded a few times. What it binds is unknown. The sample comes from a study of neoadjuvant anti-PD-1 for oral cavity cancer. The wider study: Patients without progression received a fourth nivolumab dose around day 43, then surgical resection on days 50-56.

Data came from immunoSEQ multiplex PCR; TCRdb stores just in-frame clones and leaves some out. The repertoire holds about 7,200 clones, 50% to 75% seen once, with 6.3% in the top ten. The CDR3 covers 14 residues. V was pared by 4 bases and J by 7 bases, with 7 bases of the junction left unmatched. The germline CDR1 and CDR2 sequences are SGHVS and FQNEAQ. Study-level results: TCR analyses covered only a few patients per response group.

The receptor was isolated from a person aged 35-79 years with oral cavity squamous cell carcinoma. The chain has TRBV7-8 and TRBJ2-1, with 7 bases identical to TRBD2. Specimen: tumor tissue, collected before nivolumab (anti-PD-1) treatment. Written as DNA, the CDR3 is TGTGCCAGCAGCTCCCTCGGCGGGGGAAATGAGCAGTTCTTC. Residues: CASSSLGGGNEQFF.